A selection of T cell receptor beta chains follows, all from one sample in a study of T-cell reconstitution after alpha-beta-depleted transplantation in children. MiXCR was run by TCRdb on the PCR reads, yielding one entry per CDR3 protein. The sample shows 700,000 to 950,000 distinct CDR3 sequences, roughly 15% of them seen only once. This specimen was PBMCs, mostly from graft donor cells, taken 360 days after TCRalphabeta/CD19-depleted stem cell transplant. These receptor sequences come from a male patient aged 10 to 17 who had a stem cell transplant for acute lymphoblastic leukemia, so the T cells may come from the graft donor. The CDR3 runs from the conserved cysteine through the conserved F or W. Fields, in order: D gene, clone size, V gene, J gene, CDR3 DNA, CDR3 protein. D genes are given only for firm matches. Expanded clones are given a class, and other clones once, few, many or no size at all.

D: TRBD1
size: .
V: TRBV19
J: TRBJ2-7
DNA: TGTGCCAGTAGTATGGGGACAGGGGATCCCTACGAGCAGTACTTC
CDR3: CASSMGTGDPYEQYF

D: TRBD2
size: .
V: TRBV9
J: TRBJ2-2
DNA: TGTGCCAGCAGCGTAAGACTAGCGGGCACGAACACCGGGGAGCTGTTTTTT
CDR3: CASSVRLAGTNTGELFF

D: .
size: .
V: TRBV5-1
J: TRBJ2-7
DNA: TGCGCCAGCAGCCACGCCGGGTACCCTCACGAGCAGTACTTC
CDR3: CASSHAGYPHEQYF

D: TRBD2
size: few
V: TRBV6-1
J: TRBJ2-3
DNA: TGTGCCAGCAGGCAAATTCTAGCGGCCACAGATACGCAGTATTTT
CDR3: CASRQILAATDTQYF

D: TRBD2
size: .
V: TRBV24-1
J: TRBJ2-1
DNA: TGTGCCACCAGTGATCCCCCTAGCGGGAGAACCAATGAGCAGTTCTTC
CDR3: CATSDPPSGRTNEQFF

D: TRBD2
size: few
V: TRBV20-1
J: TRBJ2-7
DNA: TGCAGTGCTAGAGATTCCGGGAGGGCCAGCTACGAGCAGTACTTC
CDR3: CSARDSGRASYEQYF

D: TRBD2
size: .
V: TRBV12-3/TRBV12-4
J: TRBJ2-7
DNA: TGTGCCAGCAGCCACCGGGGGCTAGCGGGAGCCTCCAGTTACGAGCAGTACTTC
CDR3: CASSHRGLAGASSYEQYF

D: TRBD2
size: .
V: TRBV18
J: TRBJ2-1
DNA: TGTGCCAGTCGGACTAGCGGGAGTGTCCCAAGCTCCTACAATGAGCAGTTCTTC
CDR3: CASRTSGSVPSSYNEQFF

D: TRBD1
size: few
V: TRBV13
J: TRBJ1-4
DNA: TGTGCCAGCAGCTCCCGGGACAGGGGGCGCGCAACTAATGAAAAACTGTTTTTT
CDR3: CASSSRDRGRATNEKLFF

D: TRBD2
size: .
V: TRBV7-6
J: TRBJ2-3
DNA: TGTGCCAGCAGCTTAGCGGCTAGCGGGAGGACAGATACGCAGTATTTT
CDR3: CASSLAASGRTDTQYF

D: .
size: .
V: TRBV12-3/TRBV12-4
J: TRBJ1-6
DNA: TGTGCCAGCAGTTTCTCAGGCGGTTACTCACCCCTCCACTTT
CDR3: CASSFSGGYSPLHF

D: .
size: few
V: TRBV5-1
J: TRBJ2-7
DNA: TGTGCCAGCTCACTTGTCGGCTACTACGAGCAGTACTTC
CDR3: CASSLVGYYEQYF